The 5 T cell receptor beta chains below come from one sample, sequenced in a study of Graves' ophthalmopathy and Graves' hyperthyroidism. Beta-chain TCR CDR3 regions were amplified from RNA transcripts. Second-round multiplex PCR came after first-round RT-PCR with HTBI primers. TCRdb fed the multiplex PCR reads into MiXCR, producing one record per CDR3 protein. The repertoire holds 450,000 or so distinct CDR3 sequences, with 14% as singletons. The sequencing sample was made of blood. Receptors were obtained from a young woman with Graves' ophthalmopathy.

This clonotype was picked up many times. The chain couples TRBV4-1 to TRBJ2-2, with TRBD2 matching over 13 bases. Germline V CDR1 and CDR2: MGHRA, YSYEKL. V lost 1 base and J lost 1; bases outside the gene matches: 3. The CDR3 is 18 amino acids. The CDR3 nucleotides are TGCGCCAGCAGCCAAGGGGGGACTAGCGGGAAGAACACCGGGGAGCTGTTTTTT. Residues: CASSQGGTSGKNTGELFF.

CDR3 protein: CASHLGPNYGYTF. The CDR3 coding sequence is TGTGCCAGCCATTTAGGGCCCAACTATGGCTACACCTTC. The chain recombines TRBV27 with TRBJ1-2; D is unclear. Trimming cost V 8 bases and J 2 bases, with 12 bases left between them. The CDR3 length is 13 residues. Germline V gives CDR1 MNHEY, CDR2 SMNVEV (reference sequence).

Details on this clonotype: The junction departs from germline at one end; a sequencing error may be responsible. This rearrangement joins TRBV12-5 to TRBJ2-7; TRBD1 agrees at 7 bases. This CDR3 is 15 amino acids long. CDR1 is LGHNT, CDR2 FRNRAP, per germline. The CDR3 DNA reads TGTGCTAGTGGTTTGGTTGGGATAGGGGGCTACGATCAGTACTTC. It is translated as CASGLVGIGGYDQYF.

This clonotype was counted at least ten times. The chain carries TRBV2 and TRBJ1-1; D is unresolved. V was cut by 4 bases and J by 4 bases, with 10 bases left in between. Looked up from germline, CDR1 is SNHLY and CDR2 is FYNNEI. This CDR3 spans 13 amino acids. This CDR3 is CASSGGESTEAFF. The CDR3 nucleotides read TGTGCCAGCAGTGGAGGTGAATCCACTGAAGCTTTCTTT.

This clonotype was detected ten times or more. This chain uses TRBV14 with TRBJ1-2, with D uncertain. This CDR3 is built from 13 residues. The V gene lost 1 base and the J gene lost 7 bases, with 10 bases spanning the gap. The germline CDR1 and CDR2 sequences are SGHDN and FVKESK. DNA of the CDR3: TGTGCCAGCAGCCAAGTAGAGGGAGGTGGCTACACCTTC. Its protein is CASSQVEGGGYTF.